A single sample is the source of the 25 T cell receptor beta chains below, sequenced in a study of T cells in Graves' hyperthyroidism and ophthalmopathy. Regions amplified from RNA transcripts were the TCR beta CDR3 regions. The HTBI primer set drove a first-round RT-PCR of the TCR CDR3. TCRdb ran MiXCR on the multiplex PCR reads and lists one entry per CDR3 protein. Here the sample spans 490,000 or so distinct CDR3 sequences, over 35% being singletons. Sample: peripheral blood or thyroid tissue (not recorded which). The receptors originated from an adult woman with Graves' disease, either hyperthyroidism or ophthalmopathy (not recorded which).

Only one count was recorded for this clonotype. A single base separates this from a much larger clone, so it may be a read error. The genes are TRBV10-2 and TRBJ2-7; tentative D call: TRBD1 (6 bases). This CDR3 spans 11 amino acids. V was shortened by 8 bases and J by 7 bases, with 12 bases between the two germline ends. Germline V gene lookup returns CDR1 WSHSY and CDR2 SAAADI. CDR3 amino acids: CASWGPGEQYF. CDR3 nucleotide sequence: TGCGCCAGCTGGGGGCCGGGGGAGCAGTACTTC.

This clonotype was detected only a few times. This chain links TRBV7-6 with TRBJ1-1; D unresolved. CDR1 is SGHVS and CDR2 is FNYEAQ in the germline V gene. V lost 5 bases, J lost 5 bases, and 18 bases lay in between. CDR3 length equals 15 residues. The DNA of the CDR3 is TGTGCCAGCAGCCCAGAGACAAGACCTCTAACTGAAGCTTTCTTT. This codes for CASSPETRPLTEAFF.

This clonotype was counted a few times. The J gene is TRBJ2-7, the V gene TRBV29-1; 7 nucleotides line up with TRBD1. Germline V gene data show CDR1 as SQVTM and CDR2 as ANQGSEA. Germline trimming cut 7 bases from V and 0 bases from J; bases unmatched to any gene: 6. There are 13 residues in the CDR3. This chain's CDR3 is CSGQDRDSYEQYF. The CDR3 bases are TGCAGCGGCCAAGACAGGGACTCCTACGAGCAGTACTTC.

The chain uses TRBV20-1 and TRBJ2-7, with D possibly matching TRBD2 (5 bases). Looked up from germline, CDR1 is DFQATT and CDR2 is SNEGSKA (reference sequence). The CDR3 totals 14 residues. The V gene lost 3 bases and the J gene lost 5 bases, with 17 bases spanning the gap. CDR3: CSASHRPTRDEQYF. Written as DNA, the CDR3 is TGCAGTGCTAGCCACAGACCAACGAGGGACGAGCAGTACTTC.

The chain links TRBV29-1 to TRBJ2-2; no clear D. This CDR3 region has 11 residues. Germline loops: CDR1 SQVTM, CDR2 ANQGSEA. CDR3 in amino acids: CSREGTGELFF. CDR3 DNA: TGCAGTCGCGAAGGCACCGGGGAGCTGTTTTTT.

CDR3: CAIRGLEIGNTIYF. CDR3 in DNA: TGTGCCATCAGAGGACTAGAGATTGGAAACACCATATATTTT. This chain connects TRBV10-3 to TRBJ1-3; D is unresolved. Germline V gene lookup returns CDR1 ENHRY and CDR2 SYGVKD. CDR3 length: 14 amino acids. V was shortened by 6 bases and J by 3 bases, with 12 bases between the two germline ends.

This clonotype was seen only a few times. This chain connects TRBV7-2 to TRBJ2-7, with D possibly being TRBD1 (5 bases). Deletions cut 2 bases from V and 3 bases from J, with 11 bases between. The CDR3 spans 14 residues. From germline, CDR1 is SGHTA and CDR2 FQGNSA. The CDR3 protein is CASSLRGRNYEQYF. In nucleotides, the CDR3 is TGTGCCAGCAGCTTAAGGGGCAGGAACTACGAGCAGTACTTC.

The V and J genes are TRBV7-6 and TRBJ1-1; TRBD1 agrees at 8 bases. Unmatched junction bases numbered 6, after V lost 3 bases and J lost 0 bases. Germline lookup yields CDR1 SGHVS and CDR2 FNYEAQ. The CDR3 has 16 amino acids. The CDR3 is CASSLGQEDMNTEAFF. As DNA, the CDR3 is TGTGCCAGCAGCTTGGGACAGGAGGACATGAACACTGAAGCTTTCTTT.

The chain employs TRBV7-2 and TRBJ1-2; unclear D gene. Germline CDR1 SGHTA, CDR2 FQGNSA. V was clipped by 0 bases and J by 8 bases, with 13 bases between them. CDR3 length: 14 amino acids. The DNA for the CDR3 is TGTGCCAGCAGCTTAGCGCGGACCTCGGTAGGCTACACCTTC. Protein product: CASSLARTSVGYTF.

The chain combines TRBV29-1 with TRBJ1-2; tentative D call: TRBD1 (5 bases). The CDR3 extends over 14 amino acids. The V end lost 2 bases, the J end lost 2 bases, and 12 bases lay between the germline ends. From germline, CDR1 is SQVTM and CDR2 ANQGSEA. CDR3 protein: CSVELRGVNYGYTF. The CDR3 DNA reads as TGCAGCGTTGAATTGAGGGGCGTAAACTATGGCTACACCTTC.

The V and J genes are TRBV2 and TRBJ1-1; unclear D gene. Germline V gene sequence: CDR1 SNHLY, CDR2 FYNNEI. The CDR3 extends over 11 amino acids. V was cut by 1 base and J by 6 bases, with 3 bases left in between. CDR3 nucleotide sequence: TGTGCCAGCAGTGAAGTCCCTGAAGCTTTCTTT. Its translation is CASSEVPEAFF.

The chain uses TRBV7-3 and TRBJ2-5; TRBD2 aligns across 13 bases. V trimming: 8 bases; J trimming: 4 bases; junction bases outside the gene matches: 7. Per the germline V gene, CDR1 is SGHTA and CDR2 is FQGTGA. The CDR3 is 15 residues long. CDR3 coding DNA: TGTGCCAGCCGTAGCTGGACTAGCGGGGGAGAGACCCAGTACTTC. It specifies CASRSWTSGGETQYF.

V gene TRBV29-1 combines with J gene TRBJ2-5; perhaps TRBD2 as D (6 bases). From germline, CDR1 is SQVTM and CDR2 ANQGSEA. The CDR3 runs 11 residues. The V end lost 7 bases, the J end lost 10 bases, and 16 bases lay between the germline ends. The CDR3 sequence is CSADRRTNQYF. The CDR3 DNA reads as TGCAGCGCCGACCGCCGGACTAACCAGTACTTC.

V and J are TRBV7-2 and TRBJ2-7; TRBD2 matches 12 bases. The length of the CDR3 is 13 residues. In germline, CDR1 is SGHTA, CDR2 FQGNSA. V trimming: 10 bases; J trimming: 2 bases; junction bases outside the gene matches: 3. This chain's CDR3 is CATASGRAYEQYF. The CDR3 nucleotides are TGTGCCACCGCTAGCGGGAGGGCCTACGAGCAGTACTTC.

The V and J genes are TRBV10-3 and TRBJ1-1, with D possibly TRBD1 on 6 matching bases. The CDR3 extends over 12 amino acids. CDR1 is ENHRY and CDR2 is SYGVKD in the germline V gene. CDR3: CARDQGSAEAFF. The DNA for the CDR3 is TGTGCTAGAGACCAGGGGAGCGCTGAAGCTTTCTTT.

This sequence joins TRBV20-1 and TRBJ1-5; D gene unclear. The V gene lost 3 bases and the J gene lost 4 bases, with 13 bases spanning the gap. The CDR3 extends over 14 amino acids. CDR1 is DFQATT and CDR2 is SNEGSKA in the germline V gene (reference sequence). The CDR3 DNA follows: TGCAGTGCTAGGATAAAGGTTGGGAATCAGCCCCAGCATTTT. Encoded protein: CSARIKVGNQPQHF.

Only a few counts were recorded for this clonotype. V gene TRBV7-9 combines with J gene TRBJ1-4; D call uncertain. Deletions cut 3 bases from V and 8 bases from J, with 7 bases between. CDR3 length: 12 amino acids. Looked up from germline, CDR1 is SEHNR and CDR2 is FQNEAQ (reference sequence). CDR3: CASSFEWEKLFF. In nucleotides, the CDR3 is TGTGCCAGCAGCTTCGAGTGGGAAAAACTGTTTTTT.

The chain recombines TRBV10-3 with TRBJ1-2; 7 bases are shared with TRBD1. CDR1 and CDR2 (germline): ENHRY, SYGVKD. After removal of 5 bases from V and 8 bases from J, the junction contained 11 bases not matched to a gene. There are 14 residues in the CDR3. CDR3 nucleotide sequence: TGTGCCATCAGTAGGGACAGTCCTCTAAAAGGCTACACCTTC. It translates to CAISRDSPLKGYTF.

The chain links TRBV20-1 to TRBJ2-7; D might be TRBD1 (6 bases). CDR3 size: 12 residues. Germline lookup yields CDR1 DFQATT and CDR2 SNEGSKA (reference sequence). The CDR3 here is CSNLQGTYEQYF. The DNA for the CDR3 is TGCAGCAACCTACAGGGAACCTACGAGCAGTACTTC.

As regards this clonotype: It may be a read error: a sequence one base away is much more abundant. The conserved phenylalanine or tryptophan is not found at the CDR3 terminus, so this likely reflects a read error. DNA of the CDR3: TGCAGTGCTAAGGAGAGTAATAACTATGGCTACACCCTC. Translated, it gives CSAKESNNYGYTL. The V gene is TRBV20-1, the J gene TRBJ1-2; no firm D call. V was trimmed by 4 bases and J by 1 base, leaving 10 bases between them. Per the germline V gene, CDR1 is DFQATT and CDR2 is SNEGSKA (reference sequence). The CDR3 is made up of 13 amino acids.

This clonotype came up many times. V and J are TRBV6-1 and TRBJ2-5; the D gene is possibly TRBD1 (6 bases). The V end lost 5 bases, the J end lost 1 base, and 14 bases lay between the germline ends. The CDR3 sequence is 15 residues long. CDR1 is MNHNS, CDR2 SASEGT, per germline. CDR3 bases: TGTGCCAGCAGTCAACGGGACAATTCCCAAGAGACCCAGTACTTC. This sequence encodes CASSQRDNSQETQYF.

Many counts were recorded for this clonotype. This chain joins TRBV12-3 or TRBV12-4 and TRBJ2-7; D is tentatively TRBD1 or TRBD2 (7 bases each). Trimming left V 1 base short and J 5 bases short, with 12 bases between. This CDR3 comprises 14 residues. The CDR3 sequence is CASSLGGGGHEQYF. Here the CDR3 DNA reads TGTGCCAGCAGTTTAGGGGGAGGGGGCCACGAGCAGTACTTC.

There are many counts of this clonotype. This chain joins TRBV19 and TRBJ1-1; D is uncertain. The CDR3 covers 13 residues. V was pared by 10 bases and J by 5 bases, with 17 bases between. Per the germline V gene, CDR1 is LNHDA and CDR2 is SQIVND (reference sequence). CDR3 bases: TGTGCCACCTCTTCCAGCAGTGGGACTGAAGCTTTCTTT. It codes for CATSSSSGTEAFF. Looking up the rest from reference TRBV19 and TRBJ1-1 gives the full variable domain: DGGITQSPKYLFRKEGQNVTLSCEQNLNHDAMYWYRQDPGQGLRLIYYSQIVNDFQKGDIAEGYSVSREKKESFPLTVTSAQKNPTAFYLCATSSSSGTEAFFGQGTRLTVV.

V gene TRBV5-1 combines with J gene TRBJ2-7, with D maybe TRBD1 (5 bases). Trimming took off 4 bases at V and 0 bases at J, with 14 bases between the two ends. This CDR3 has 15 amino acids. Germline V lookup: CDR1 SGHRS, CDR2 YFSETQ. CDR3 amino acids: CASSIRALSSYEQYF. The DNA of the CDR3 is TGCGCCAGCAGCATCAGGGCGCTGAGCTCCTACGAGCAGTACTTC.

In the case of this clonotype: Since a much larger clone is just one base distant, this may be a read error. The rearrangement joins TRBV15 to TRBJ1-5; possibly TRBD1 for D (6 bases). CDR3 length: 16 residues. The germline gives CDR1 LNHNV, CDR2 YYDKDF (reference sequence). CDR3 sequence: CATRRVAGAGGQPQHF. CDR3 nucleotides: TGTGCCACCAGGAGAGTGGCAGGGGCGGGGGGTCAGCCCCAGCATTTT.